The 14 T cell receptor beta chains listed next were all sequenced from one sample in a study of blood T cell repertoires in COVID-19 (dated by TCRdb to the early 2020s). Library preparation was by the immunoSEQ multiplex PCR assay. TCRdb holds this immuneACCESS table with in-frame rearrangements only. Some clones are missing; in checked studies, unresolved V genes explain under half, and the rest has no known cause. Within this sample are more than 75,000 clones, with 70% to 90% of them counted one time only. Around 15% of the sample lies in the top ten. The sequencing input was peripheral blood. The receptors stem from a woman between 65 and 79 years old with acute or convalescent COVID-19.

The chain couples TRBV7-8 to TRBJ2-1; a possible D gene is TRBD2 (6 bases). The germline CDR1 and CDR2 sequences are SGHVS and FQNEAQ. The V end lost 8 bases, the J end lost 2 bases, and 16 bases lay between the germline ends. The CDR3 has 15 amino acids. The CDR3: CASALTGVPYNEQFF. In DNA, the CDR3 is TGTGCCAGCGCCCTGACGGGAGTACCCTACAATGAGCAGTTCTTC.

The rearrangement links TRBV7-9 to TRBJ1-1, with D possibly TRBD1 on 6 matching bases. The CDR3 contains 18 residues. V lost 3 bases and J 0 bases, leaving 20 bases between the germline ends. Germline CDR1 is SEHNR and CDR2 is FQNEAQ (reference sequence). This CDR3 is CASSLVAGAWGLNTEAFF. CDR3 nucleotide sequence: TGTGCCAGCAGCTTGGTTGCGGGGGCGTGGGGTCTGAACACTGAAGCTTTCTTT.

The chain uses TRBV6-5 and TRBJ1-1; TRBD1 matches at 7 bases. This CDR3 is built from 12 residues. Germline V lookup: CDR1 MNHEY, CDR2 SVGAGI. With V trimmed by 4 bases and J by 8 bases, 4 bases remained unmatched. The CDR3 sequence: CASSSTGLEAFF. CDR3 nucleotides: TGTGCCAGCAGTTCGACAGGGCTCGAAGCTTTCTTT.

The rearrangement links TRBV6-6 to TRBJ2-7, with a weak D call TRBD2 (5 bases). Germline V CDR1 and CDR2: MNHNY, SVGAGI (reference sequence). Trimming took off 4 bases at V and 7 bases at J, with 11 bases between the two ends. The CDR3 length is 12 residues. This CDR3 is CASSSGSWEQYV. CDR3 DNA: TGTGCCAGCAGTTCGGGATCTTGGGAGCAGTACGTC.

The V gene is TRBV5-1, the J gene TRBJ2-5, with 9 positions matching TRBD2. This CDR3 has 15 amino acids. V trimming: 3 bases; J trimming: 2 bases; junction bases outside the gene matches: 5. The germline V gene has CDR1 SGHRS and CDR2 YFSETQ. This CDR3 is CASSWGGGGQETQYF. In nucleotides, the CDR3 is TGCGCCAGCAGCTGGGGCGGGGGGGGTCAAGAGACCCAGTACTTC.

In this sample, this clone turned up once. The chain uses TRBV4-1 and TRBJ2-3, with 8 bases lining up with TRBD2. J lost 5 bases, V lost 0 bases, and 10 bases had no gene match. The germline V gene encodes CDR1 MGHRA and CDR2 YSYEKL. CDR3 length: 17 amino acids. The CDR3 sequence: CASSQDAGGGSVDTQYF. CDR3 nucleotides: TGCGCCAGCAGCCAAGATGCCGGGGGGGGATCAGTAGATACGCAGTATTTT.

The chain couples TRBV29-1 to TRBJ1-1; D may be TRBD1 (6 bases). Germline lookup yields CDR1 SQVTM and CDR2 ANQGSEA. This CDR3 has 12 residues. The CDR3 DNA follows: TGCACCGCGGGGGGCTCGAACACTGAAGCTTTCTTT. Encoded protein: CTAGGSNTEAFF.

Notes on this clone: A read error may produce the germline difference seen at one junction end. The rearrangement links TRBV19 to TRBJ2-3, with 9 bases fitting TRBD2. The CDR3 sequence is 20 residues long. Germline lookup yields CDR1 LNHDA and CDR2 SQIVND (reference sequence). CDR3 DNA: TGTGCCAGTAGTAGAACTAGAGGCGGGGGGGGCTTGATGAACACAAATACGCAGTATTTT. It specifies CASSRTRGGGGLMNTNTQYF.

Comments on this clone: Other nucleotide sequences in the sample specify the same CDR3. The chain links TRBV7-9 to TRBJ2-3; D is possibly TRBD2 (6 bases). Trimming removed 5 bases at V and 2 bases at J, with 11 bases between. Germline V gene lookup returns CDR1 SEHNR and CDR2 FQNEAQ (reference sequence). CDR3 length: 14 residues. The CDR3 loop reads CASSRSGNTDTQYF. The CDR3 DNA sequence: TGTGCCAGCAGCCGTAGCGGAAACACAGATACGCAGTATTTT.

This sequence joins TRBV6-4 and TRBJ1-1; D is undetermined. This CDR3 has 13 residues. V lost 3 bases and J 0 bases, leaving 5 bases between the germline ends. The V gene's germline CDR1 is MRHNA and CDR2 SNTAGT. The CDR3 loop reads CASSEAVNTEAFF. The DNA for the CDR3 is TGTGCCAGCAGTGAGGCGGTGAACACTGAAGCTTTCTTT.

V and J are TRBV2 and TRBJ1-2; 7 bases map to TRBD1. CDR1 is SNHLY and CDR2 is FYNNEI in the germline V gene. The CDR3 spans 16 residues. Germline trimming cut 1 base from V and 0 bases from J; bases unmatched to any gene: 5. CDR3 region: CASSEEGQPTNYGYTF. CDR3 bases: TGTGCCAGCAGTGAAGAGGGACAGCCTACTAACTATGGCTACACCTTC.

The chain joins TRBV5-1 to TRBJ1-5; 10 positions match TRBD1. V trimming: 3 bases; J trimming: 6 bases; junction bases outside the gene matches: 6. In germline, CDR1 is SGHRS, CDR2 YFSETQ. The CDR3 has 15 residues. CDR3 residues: CASSWGQGMGQPQHF. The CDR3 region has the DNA TGCGCCAGCAGCTGGGGACAGGGGATGGGTCAGCCCCAGCATTTT.

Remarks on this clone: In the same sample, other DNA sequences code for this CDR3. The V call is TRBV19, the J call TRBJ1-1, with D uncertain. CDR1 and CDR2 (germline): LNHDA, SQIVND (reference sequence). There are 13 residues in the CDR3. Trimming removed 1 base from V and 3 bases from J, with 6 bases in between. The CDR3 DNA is TGTGCCAGTAGTATAGCGGGGTACACTGAAGCTTTCTTT. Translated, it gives CASSIAGYTEAFF.

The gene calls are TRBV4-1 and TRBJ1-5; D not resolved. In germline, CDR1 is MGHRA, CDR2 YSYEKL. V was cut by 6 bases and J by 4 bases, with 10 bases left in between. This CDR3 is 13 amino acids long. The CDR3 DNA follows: TGCGCCAGCAGTCGGCAGGCGAATCAGCCCCAGCATTTT. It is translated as CASSRQANQPQHF.